These 4 T cell receptor beta chains originate from one sample sequenced in a study of Graves' ophthalmopathy and Graves' hyperthyroidism (dated by TCRdb to 2017 to 2018). The data were produced on an Illumina HiSeq 2000. For repertoire sequencing, the TCR beta CDR3 regions were amplified from RNA transcripts. The first round of RT-PCR was done with HTBI primers and the Qiagen OneStep RT-PCR kit, and was followed by a second round of multiplex PCR, then size selection and purification. The public reads were reprocessed in TCRdb via fastp at Q25 and MiXCR, keeping in-frame beta chains. Rows merge per CDR3 protein into single entries with the most common DNA and genes. Recorded for this sample are roughly 160,000 distinct CDR3 sequences; under 40% of them occurred a single time. Jointly, the top ten make up 4.5% to 6% of the sample. Sequenced sample: peripheral blood. These receptors all stem from a woman aged 40 to 55 with Graves' ophthalmopathy. Donor details come from another sample of the same person, matched by shared clones.

This clonotype was seen repeatedly, ten times or more. The V call is TRBV2, the J call TRBJ1-2; 8 bases fit TRBD1. CDR1 and CDR2 (germline): SNHLY, FYNNEI. V shed 5 bases and J 4 bases; nucleotides not matched to a gene: 3. This CDR3 is built from 13 residues. CDR3 bases: TGTGCCAGCAGTCAGGACAGGGCCTATGGCTACACCTTC. It yields the protein CASSQDRAYGYTF.

This clonotype has at least ten counts. The gene calls are TRBV19 and TRBJ2-2; D unclear. Germline V gene lookup returns CDR1 LNHDA and CDR2 SQIVND (reference sequence). The CDR3 contains 16 residues. Between the trimmed V and J ends, which lost 6 bases and 3 bases, there was a span of 17 bases. The CDR3 reads CASSLGRPADTGELFF. The DNA of the CDR3 is TGTGCCAGTAGCCTCGGGCGACCCGCGGACACCGGGGAGCTGTTTTTT.

This clonotype was picked up many times. Sequence at one end of the junction differs from germline and may be a read error. This chain connects TRBV7-2 to TRBJ1-1; maybe TRBD1 (6 bases). The germline gives CDR1 SGHTA, CDR2 FQGNSA. The length of the CDR3 is 14 residues. CDR3 nucleotides: TGTGCCAGCAGTTTAGTAGGAGGGGGAACTGAAGCTTTCTTT. Residues: CASSLVGGGTEAFF.

This clonotype was seen ten or more times. The chain joins TRBV19 to TRBJ1-3; 9 bases agree with TRBD1. V shed 6 bases, J shed 0 bases, and the junction held 6 bases outside the gene matches. CDR1 is LNHDA and CDR2 is SQIVND in the germline V gene (reference sequence). The CDR3 is 16 amino acids. CDR3 bases: TGTGCCAGTAGACCTGGACAGGGGAACTCTGGAAACACCATATATTTT. Protein sequence: CASRPGQGNSGNTIYF.